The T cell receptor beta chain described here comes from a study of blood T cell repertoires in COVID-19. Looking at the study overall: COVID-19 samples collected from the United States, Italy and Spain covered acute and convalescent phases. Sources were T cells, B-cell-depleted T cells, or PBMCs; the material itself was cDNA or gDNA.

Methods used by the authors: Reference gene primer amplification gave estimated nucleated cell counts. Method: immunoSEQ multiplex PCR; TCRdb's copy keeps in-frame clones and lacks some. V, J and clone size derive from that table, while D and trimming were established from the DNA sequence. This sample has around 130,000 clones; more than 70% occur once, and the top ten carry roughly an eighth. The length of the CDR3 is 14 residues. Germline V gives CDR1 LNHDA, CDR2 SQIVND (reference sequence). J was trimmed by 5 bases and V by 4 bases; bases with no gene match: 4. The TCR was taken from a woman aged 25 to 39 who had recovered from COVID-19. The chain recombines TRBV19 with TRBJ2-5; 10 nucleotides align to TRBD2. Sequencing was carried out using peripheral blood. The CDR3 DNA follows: TGTGCCAGTAGTACCGAGGGACTAGCGGAGACCCAGTACTTC. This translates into CASSTEGLAETQYF.